This T cell receptor (beta chain) was sequenced in a study of blood T cell repertoires in COVID-19. About the study: Both acute and convalescent COVID-19 samples were obtained from the United States, Italy and Spain. T cells, B-cell-depleted T cells, or PBMCs supplied cDNA or gDNA.

In its sample, this clone was seen once. Original processing methods: Estimation of nucleated cell counts relied on the amplification of reference gene primers. Sequenced by immunoSEQ multiplex PCR; TCRdb stores in-frame clones only, minus some. The D gene and trimming were derived from the DNA, and the V and J assignments and clone size from that table. The sample holds tens of thousands of clones, around 76% seen once. The specimen was peripheral blood. The clonotype was recovered from a human donor in a cohort sampled during active COVID-19.

CDR3 residues: CASSVNQGFDEQYF. Written as DNA, the CDR3 is TGCGCCAGCAGTGTCAACCAGGGGTTCGACGAGCAGTACTTC. This sequence joins TRBV10-1 and TRBJ2-7, with D perhaps matching TRBD1 (6 bases). This CDR3 has 14 residues. V gave up 4 bases and J gave up 5 bases, with 15 bases separating them. Germline CDR1 is WNHNN and CDR2 is SYGVQD (reference sequence).